A single sample is the source of the 21 T cell receptor beta chains below, sequenced in a study of T-cell reconstitution after alpha-beta-depleted transplantation in children. As it was prepared, the TCRbeta library received unique molecular identifiers. Each CDR3 protein gets one entry after TCRdb re-called the PCR reads with MiXCR. The repertoire includes tens of thousands of distinct CDR3 sequences, approximately 5% of them detected once, and 15% to 20% sits in the top ten. The sample in question was PBMCs, mostly from graft donor cells, obtained 180 days after TCRalphabeta/CD19-depleted stem cell transplant. The receptors were gathered from a boy younger than two who had a stem cell transplant for acute myeloid leukemia, so the T cells may come from the graft donor.

This clonotype was counted ten times or more. The V call is TRBV4-1, the J call TRBJ1-4; TRBD1 aligns across 9 bases. This CDR3 spans 17 amino acids. Per the germline V gene, CDR1 is MGHRA and CDR2 is YSYEKL. The J segment lost 11 bases and the V segment lost 5 bases, leaving 18 bases of the junction unmatched. The CDR3 spells CASSSSPHRDRDVKLFF. The CDR3 bases are TGCGCCAGCAGCTCCAGCCCTCACCGGGACAGGGACGTGAAACTGTTTTTT.

This clonotype was recorded many times. The chain links TRBV11-1 to TRBJ2-4, with 8 bases lining up with TRBD1. The length of the CDR3 is 13 residues. Germline assignment: CDR1 SGHAT and CDR2 FQDESV (reference sequence). V trimming: 5 bases; J trimming: 5 bases; junction bases outside the gene matches: 2. The CDR3 DNA is TGTGCCAGCAGCCTGGGACAGGAAAACATTCAGTACTTC. This encodes CASSLGQENIQYF.

This clonotype was counted at least ten times. The rearrangement links TRBV11-2 to TRBJ1-6; D gene uncertain. The CDR3 consists of 13 residues. V lost 4 bases to trimming and J lost 11 bases, with 12 bases between them. CDR1 SGHAT and CDR2 FQNNGV come from the germline V gene. The CDR3 sequence is CASSSITLAPLHF. CDR3 nucleotides: TGTGCCAGCAGCTCGATCACCTTGGCACCCCTCCACTTT.

This clonotype appeared many times. The rearrangement uses TRBV5-1 and TRBJ1-1; D unclear. This CDR3 is 15 amino acids long. Per the germline V gene, CDR1 is SGHRS and CDR2 is YFSETQ. The ends were cut back, 4 bases at V and 0 bases at J, with 13 bases in the middle. CDR3 DNA sequence: TGCGCCAGCAGCGTAATACCCCTCATGAACACTGAAGCTTTCTTT. Amino acids: CASSVIPLMNTEAFF. Full variable domain (outside the CDR3, taken from reference TRBV5-1 and TRBJ1-1): KAGVTQTPRYLIKTRGQQVTLSCSPISGHRSVSWYQQTPGQGLQFLFEYFSETQRNKGNFPGRFSGRQFSNSRSEMNVSTLELGDSALYLCASSVIPLMNTEAFFGQGTRLTVV.

This clonotype was seen at least ten times. The rearrangement links TRBV15 to TRBJ2-5; 9 nucleotides match TRBD1. The germline CDR1 and CDR2 sequences are LNHNV and YYDKDF (reference sequence). The V segment lost 0 bases and the J segment 4 bases; nucleotides outside the gene matches: 6. CDR3 length: 16 amino acids. CDR3 amino acids: CATSREPGQGSETQYF. For the CDR3, the DNA is TGTGCCACCAGCAGAGAGCCGGGACAGGGCTCAGAGACCCAGTACTTC.

This clonotype was seen a handful of times. The V and J genes are TRBV19 and TRBJ2-5; 9 bases align to TRBD2. The CDR3 is made up of 15 amino acids. Germline assignment: CDR1 LNHDA and CDR2 SQIVND (reference sequence). Trimming took 6 bases from V and 5 from J; bases not matched to a gene: 10. The CDR3 DNA sequence: TGTGCCAGTAGGAGGAGCGGGGGGCCGGGGGAGACCCAGTACTTC. Its protein product is CASRRSGGPGETQYF.

This clonotype was seen at least ten times. The rearrangement joins TRBV7-2 to TRBJ2-7; D not resolved. This CDR3 is built from 14 residues. Trimming cost V 3 bases and J 6 bases, with 15 bases left between them. The germline gives CDR1 SGHTA, CDR2 FQGNSA. CDR3 sequence reads: CASSFGWVRGEQYF. Here the CDR3 DNA reads TGTGCCAGCAGCTTTGGCTGGGTACGAGGCGAGCAGTACTTC.

This clonotype was detected many times. This sequence joins TRBV2 and TRBJ2-3, with D unresolved. Germline values: CDR1 SNHLY, CDR2 FYNNEI. The CDR3 has 14 amino acids. Trimming shortened V by 7 bases and J by 0 bases, and 11 bases separated the two germline ends. CDR3: CASTDASSTDTQYF. In DNA form, the CDR3 reads TGTGCCAGCACCGACGCATCTAGCACAGATACGCAGTATTTT.

In this sample, this clonotype turned up many times. The J gene is TRBJ2-7, the V gene TRBV11-2, with 8 positions matching TRBD2. V shed 3 bases, J shed 1 base, and the junction held 5 bases outside the gene matches. This CDR3 region has 15 residues. Per the germline V gene, CDR1 is SGHAT and CDR2 is FQNNGV. DNA of the CDR3: TGTGCCAGCAGCTTGGACGAGCGGGGGTCCTACGAGCAGTACTTC. Translated: CASSLDERGSYEQYF.

This clonotype has ten or more counts. V gene TRBV4-1 combines with J gene TRBJ2-1, with TRBD2 matching over 10 bases. The CDR3 totals 15 residues. The trim removed 4 bases at V and 6 bases at J, leaving 6 bases unmatched. The V gene's germline CDR1 is MGHRA and CDR2 YSYEKL. The CDR3 reads CASSLQGLAFNEQFF. DNA of the CDR3: TGCGCCAGCAGCCTACAGGGACTAGCGTTCAATGAGCAGTTCTTC.

At least ten counts were recorded for this clonotype. J is TRBJ2-2 and V is TRBV3-1; TRBD1 aligns across 7 bases. The ends lost 3 bases at V and 0 bases at J; junction bases unmatched: 7. Germline lookup yields CDR1 LGHDT and CDR2 YNNKEL (reference sequence). The CDR3 totals 17 residues. This CDR3 reads CASSHTGVGSNTGELFF. CDR3 sequence (DNA): TGTGCCAGCAGCCACACAGGGGTAGGGTCGAACACCGGGGAGCTGTTTTTT.

The sample holds many counts of this clonotype. The gene calls are TRBV15 and TRBJ2-1; 7 bases map to TRBD2. This CDR3 comprises 15 residues. Germline V gives CDR1 LNHNV, CDR2 YYDKDF (reference sequence). The junction had 7 bases not matched to a gene; V was cut back by 6 bases and J by 2 bases. CDR3 region: CATSEAGRAYNEQFF. The CDR3 coding sequence is TGTGCCACCAGTGAGGCAGGGAGGGCCTACAATGAGCAGTTCTTC.

In its sample, this clonotype was seen many times. The chain couples TRBV20-1 to TRBJ1-4; D is ambiguous. V gave up 0 bases and J gave up 4 bases, with 9 bases separating them. The CDR3 covers 14 residues. In germline, CDR1 is DFQATT, CDR2 SNEGSKA (reference sequence). The DNA for the CDR3 is TGCAGTGCTAGAGAGACAACCCATAATGAAAAACTGTTTTTT. This codes for CSARETTHNEKLFF.

This clonotype was recorded at least ten times. V and J are TRBV19 and TRBJ2-2; either TRBD1 or TRBD2 may fit D (6 bases each). This CDR3 spans 15 amino acids. V was cut by 2 bases and J by 6 bases, with 13 bases left in between. Germline V gene data show CDR1 as LNHDA and CDR2 as SQIVND (reference sequence). CDR3 loop: CASSILGGRSGELFF. CDR3 nucleotide sequence: TGTGCCAGTAGTATATTGGGGGGCCGGTCCGGGGAGCTGTTTTTT.

This clonotype was recorded many times. This chain uses TRBV5-6 with TRBJ2-1, with TRBD1 identical over 7 bases. This CDR3 is built from 13 residues. Unmatched junction bases numbered 5, after V lost 2 bases and J lost 9 bases. In germline, CDR1 is SGHDT, CDR2 YYEEEE. The CDR3 DNA follows: TGTGCCAGCAGCTTCCGGACAGGAGCTGAGCAGTTCTTC. Protein product: CASSFRTGAEQFF.

The table lists this clonotype with many counts. The rearrangement uses TRBV12-3 or TRBV12-4 and TRBJ1-6; D might be TRBD1 (5 bases). Deletions cut 6 bases from V and 9 bases from J, with 9 bases between. This CDR3 has 12 residues. The CDR3 bases are TGTGCCAGCAGAAGGGGAGGTTCACCCCTCCACTTT. Translating it yields CASRRGGSPLHF.

On this clonotype: At one boundary the junction diverges from the germline segment, which might be a read error. This sequence joins TRBV4-3 and TRBJ2-5, with D uncertain. Per the germline V gene, CDR1 is LGHNA and CDR2 is YSLEER. The CDR3 loop spans 14 amino acids. The CDR3 DNA sequence: TGCGCCAGCAGCCAAGTTTTATACCAAGGGACCCAGTACTTC. The encoded protein is CASSQVLYQGTQYF.

This clonotype was observed a few times. The chain joins TRBV4-2 to TRBJ2-1; tentative D call: TRBD2 (5 bases). CDR1 is LGHNA, CDR2 YNFKEQ, per germline. The CDR3 sequence is 12 residues long. Trimming took off 8 bases at V and 7 bases at J, with 12 bases between the two ends. CDR3 coding DNA: TGTGCCAGCGGCCCCGGGGAGAATGAGCAGTTCTTC. The encoded protein is CASGPGENEQFF.

This clonotype was recorded at least ten times. The chain combines TRBV29-1 with TRBJ1-1; D unclear. This CDR3 is built from 11 residues. The V end lost 8 bases, the J end lost 5 bases, and 12 bases lay between the germline ends. Germline CDR1 is SQVTM and CDR2 is ANQGSEA. The CDR3 DNA follows: TGCAGCCCTTATTTATTGACTGAAGCTTTCTTT. It yields the protein CSPYLLTEAFF.

This clonotype was observed at least ten times. This CDR3 reads CASSLFPGDEKLFF. CDR3 in DNA: TGTGCCAGCAGCCTCTTCCCAGGGGATGAAAAACTGTTTTTT. The V gene is TRBV7-6, the J gene TRBJ1-4; D perhaps matches TRBD1 (6 bases). Germline V gene lookup returns CDR1 SGHVS and CDR2 FNYEAQ. This CDR3 comprises 14 residues. V was clipped by 5 bases and J by 6 bases, with 13 bases between them.

In this sample, this clonotype turned up many times. The genes are TRBV7-2 and TRBJ2-4; D may be TRBD2 (5 bases). Deletions cut 1 base from V and 8 bases from J, with 15 bases between. The CDR3 sequence is 15 residues long. Germline V lookup: CDR1 SGHTA, CDR2 FQGNSA. DNA for the CDR3: TGTGCCAGCAGCTTAGTGGGCCCCCCGGAGGACATTCAGTACTTC. Protein: CASSLVGPPEDIQYF.